Sequencing of this T cell receptor beta chain was carried out in a study of T cells after yellow fever vaccination. Overall study results and limits: Weaker, the secondary response had a peak occurring faster, on day 5 versus 15. In post-booster samples, most primary-vaccination clones reappeared (roughly 96% CD4, 70% to 90% CD8).

There are 14 residues in the CDR3. Unmatched junction bases numbered 6, after V lost 4 bases and J lost 9 bases. TCRdb reprocessed the 5' RACE reads via MiXCR and lists one record per CDR3 protein. In the table there are under 300,000 distinct CDR3 sequences, around 13% of which are singletons. About this clonotype itself: Its antigen is undetermined.

The receptor was derived from a man aged 30-40 years who received the YFV17D yellow fever vaccine. The chain links TRBV12-3 or TRBV12-4 to TRBJ2-1; 10 bases align to TRBD2. The specimen comprised CD4+ T cells sorted from PBMCs, sampled 45 days after the yellow fever booster vaccination. CDR3 nucleotides: TGTGCCAGCAGTTCTTCTAGCGGGAGTGCTGAGCAGTTCTTC. It specifies CASSSSSGSAEQFF.